A single sample gave rise to the 27 T cell receptor beta chains below, sequenced in a study of CD8 T cells in Susac syndrome. Reverse transcription of about 0.5 to 1 ug RNA used random hexamers. TCRdb called the immunoSEQ multiplex PCR reads again in MiXCR, with one record for every CDR3 protein. The table records approximately 120,000 distinct CDR3 sequences, around 90% of them present only once. Sequencing was done on a sample of CD4+ T cells from PBMCs. The receptors derive from a human donor in good health.

The rearrangement uses TRBV9 and TRBJ1-1; D may be TRBD1 (5 bases). CDR3 length equals 13 residues. In germline, CDR1 is SGDLS, CDR2 YYNGEE. The V end was cut by 4 bases, the J end by 6 bases, with 13 bases between. CDR3 DNA sequence: TGTGCCAGCAGCCCTGGAGGAGGGGCTGAAGCTTTCTTT. Its protein product is CASSPGGGAEAFF.

The rearrangement uses TRBV19 and TRBJ2-7; 9 bases agree with TRBD2. With 3 bases clipped from V and 6 bases from J, the junction kept 6 bases outside the gene matches. Germline V lookup: CDR1 LNHDA, CDR2 SQIVND (reference sequence). The CDR3 is 14 amino acids. Here the CDR3 reads CASSIISGSLEQYF. The DNA of the CDR3 is TGTGCCAGTAGTATTATTAGCGGGAGTCTCGAGCAGTACTTC.

The gene calls are TRBV21-1 and TRBJ2-1; TRBD1, the table's D call, lacks a check against the DNA. TRBV21-1 is flagged as a pseudogene. This CDR3 has 14 residues. The CDR3 loop is CASSKTDRGHEQFF. CDR3 DNA sequence: TGTGCCAGCAGCAAGACGGACAGGGGGCATGAGCAGTTCTTC.

V is TRBV20-1 and J is TRBJ2-5; tentatively, D is TRBD1 or TRBD2 (5 bases each). V was pared by 3 bases and J by 4 bases, with 12 bases between. Germline loops: CDR1 DFQATT, CDR2 SNEGSKA (reference sequence). This CDR3 region has 13 residues. The CDR3 bases are TGCAGTGCTAGGGTAGGGACCCCAGAGACCCAGTACTTC. Encoded protein: CSARVGTPETQYF.

The V and J genes are TRBV5-1 and TRBJ2-2; D could derive from TRBD1 or TRBD2 (6 bases each). V was shortened by 3 bases and J by 5 bases, with 17 bases between the two germline ends. This CDR3 is built from 16 residues. Germline V gives CDR1 SGHRS, CDR2 YFSETQ. CDR3 sequence reads: CASSSSAQGRTGELFF. The CDR3 coding sequence is TGCGCCAGCAGCTCTTCAGCGCAGGGGAGGACCGGGGAGCTGTTTTTT.

This chain connects TRBV30 to TRBJ2-5; 7 bases align to TRBD1. The CDR3 contains 13 residues. The V and J ends lost 8 bases and 4 bases, in that order; junction bases with no gene match: 10. Germline V gene sequence: CDR1 GTSNPN, CDR2 SVGIG (reference sequence). This CDR3 reads CARARAGGETQYF. The CDR3 coding sequence is TGTGCCCGGGCGAGGGCAGGGGGAGAGACCCAGTACTTC.

The chain carries TRBV27 and TRBJ2-1; 7 nucleotides match TRBD1. The CDR3 runs 14 residues. V was pared by 3 bases and J by 6 bases, with 5 bases of the junction left unmatched. CDR1 is MNHEY, CDR2 SMNVEV, per germline (reference sequence). This CDR3 reads CASSFGQARNEQFF. The CDR3 nucleotides read TGTGCCAGCAGTTTCGGACAGGCCCGCAATGAGCAGTTCTTC.

This rearrangement joins TRBV27 to TRBJ1-2; 7 bases agree with TRBD1. The CDR3 has 13 amino acids. V lost 5 bases and J lost 7; bases outside the gene matches: 7. From germline, CDR1 is MNHEY and CDR2 SMNVEV (reference sequence). The CDR3 region has the DNA TGTGCCAGCAGTGGTGACAGGGCTCTTGGCTACACCTTC. Protein: CASSGDRALGYTF.

J is TRBJ2-5 and V is TRBV9, with 7 nucleotides matching TRBD2. The CDR3 length is 15 residues. CDR1 SGDLS and CDR2 YYNGEE come from the germline V gene. Trimming removed 4 bases from V and 3 bases from J; junction bases left unmatched: 9. This CDR3 reads CASSSSGDREETQYF. In DNA, the CDR3 is TGTGCCAGCAGCTCAAGCGGGGATAGGGAAGAGACCCAGTACTTC.

J is TRBJ2-7 and V is TRBV29-1, with D tentatively TRBD1 (5 bases). This CDR3 has 12 amino acids. Germline V gene sequence: CDR1 SQVTM, CDR2 ANQGSEA. The V gene lost 5 bases and the J gene lost 2 bases, with 10 bases spanning the gap. CDR3 sequence: CSVFKGPYEQYF. In nucleotides, the CDR3 is TGCAGCGTTTTTAAGGGGCCCTACGAGCAGTACTTC.

The chain combines TRBV5-1 with TRBJ1-4; 12 nucleotides line up with TRBD1. The germline gives CDR1 SGHRS, CDR2 YFSETQ. With V trimmed by 4 bases and J by 6 bases, 7 bases remained unmatched. The CDR3 is made up of 16 amino acids. The CDR3 sequence: CASSKGQGARDEKLFF. CDR3 bases: TGCGCCAGCAGCAAGGGACAGGGGGCGCGGGATGAAAAACTGTTTTTT. The complete variable domain, with remaining parts taken from reference TRBV5-1 and TRBJ1-4, reads KAGVTQTPRYLIKTRGQQVTLSCSPISGHRSVSWYQQTPGQGLQFLFEYFSETQRNKGNFPGRFSGRQFSNSRSEMNVSTLELGDSALYLCASSKGQGARDEKLFFGSGTQLSVL.

This sequence joins TRBV27 and TRBJ1-2; D unclear. Trimming left V 2 bases short and J 6 bases short, with 7 bases between. The CDR3 consists of 12 residues. Germline V gives CDR1 MNHEY, CDR2 SMNVEV (reference sequence). The CDR3 bases are TGTGCCAGCAGTTTAAAAGGGAATGGCTACACCTTC. Protein: CASSLKGNGYTF.

The gene calls are TRBV7-9 and TRBJ2-5, with a weak D call TRBD2 (6 bases). V was trimmed by 8 bases and J by 2 bases, leaving 18 bases between them. Germline lookup yields CDR1 SEHNR and CDR2 FQNEAQ (reference sequence). This CDR3 region has 15 residues. This CDR3 is CASPPGVSGQETQYF. CDR3 DNA: TGTGCCAGCCCCCCCGGGGTTAGCGGACAAGAGACCCAGTACTTC.

This chain uses TRBV7-9 with TRBJ2-3; TRBD2 agrees at 11 bases. CDR1 is SEHNR and CDR2 is FQNEAQ in the germline V gene (reference sequence). The CDR3 sequence is 17 residues long. Losses at the gene ends were 6 bases for V and 0 bases for J; bases not matched to a gene: 8. The CDR3 here is CASRPLAGGTSTDTQYF. CDR3 nucleotides: TGTGCCAGCAGGCCATTAGCGGGGGGGACTAGCACAGATACGCAGTATTTT. Complete variable domain (other parts from reference TRBV7-9 and TRBJ2-3): DTGVSQNPRHKITKRGQNVTFRCDPISEHNRLYWYRQTLGQGPEFLTYFQNEAQLEKSRLLSDRFSAERPKGSFSTLEIQRTEQGDSAMYLCASRPLAGGTSTDTQYFGPGTRLTVL.

The rearrangement uses TRBV6-2 or TRBV6-3 and TRBJ2-7; 7 bases agree with TRBD2. The CDR3 contains 13 residues. With 6 bases clipped from V and 6 bases from J, the junction kept 8 bases outside the gene matches. The V gene's germline CDR1 is MNHEY and CDR2 SVGEGT. The CDR3 DNA reads as TGTGCCAGCAGACCCGGGGGAGGGGCCGAGCAGTACTTC. This gives the protein CASRPGGGAEQYF.

The chain joins TRBV28 to TRBJ2-2; the match to TRBD1 covers 7 bases. Germline V gene data show CDR1 as MDHEN and CDR2 as SYDVKM. The length of the CDR3 is 15 residues. V lost 3 bases and J lost 6; bases outside the gene matches: 7. The DNA of the CDR3 is TGTGCCAGCAGTTTGGCACAGGGGAATCCCGGGGAGCTGTTTTTT. As protein: CASSLAQGNPGELFF.

This rearrangement joins TRBV7-3 to TRBJ2-1; 9 positions match TRBD2. The CDR3 contains 16 residues. After removal of 4 bases from V and 8 bases from J, the junction contained 12 bases not matched to a gene. CDR1 and CDR2 (germline): SGHTA, FQGTGA. CDR3 DNA sequence: TGTGCCAGCAGCTCCTCTTTTAGCGGGGGTACGGATGAGCAGTTCTTC. It is translated as CASSSSFSGGTDEQFF.

The rearrangement links TRBV2 to TRBJ2-1, with TRBD2 matching over 7 bases. The CDR3 consists of 15 residues. Germline V gene data show CDR1 as SNHLY and CDR2 as FYNNEI. Trimming cost V 4 bases and J 4 bases; bases outside gene matches: 7. The CDR3 DNA is TGTGCCAGCAGTGTCAGGCTAGCGGCTTACAATGAGCAGTTCTTC. Translation gives CASSVRLAAYNEQFF.

The chain recombines TRBV10-3 with TRBJ1-2, with TRBD1 matching 11 bases. CDR1 and CDR2 from the germline V gene are ENHRY and SYGVKD. With V trimmed by 6 bases and J by 4 bases, 4 bases remained unmatched. The CDR3 loop spans 14 amino acids. DNA for the CDR3: TGTGCCATCAGCCCGGGACAGGGGGTCTATGGCTACACCTTC. The encoded protein is CAISPGQGVYGYTF.

The chain links TRBV7-2 to TRBJ2-3, with a tentative D call TRBD1 (6 bases). This CDR3 spans 12 amino acids. In germline, CDR1 is SGHTA, CDR2 FQGNSA. Trimming took 2 bases from V and 12 from J, leaving 12 bases between them. The CDR3 DNA reads as TGTGCCAGCAGCTTAAGAAAAGGGACACAGTATTTT. Translated: CASSLRKGTQYF. Using reference TRBV7-2 and TRBJ2-3 for the parts outside the CDR3, the full variable domain is GAGVSQSPSNKVTEKGKDVELRCDPISGHTALYWYRQSLGQGLEFLIYFQGNSAPDKSGLPSDRFSAERTGGSVSTLTIQRTQQEDSAVYLCASSLRKGTQYFGPGTRLTVL.

V gene TRBV5-4 combines with J gene TRBJ1-4; 7 nucleotides agree with TRBD1. Trimming at V came to 3 bases and at J to 7 bases, leaving 6 bases not matched to a gene. CDR3 length: 14 residues. CDR1 and CDR2 from the germline V gene are SGHNT and YYREEE (reference sequence). The CDR3: CASSSQGVGEKLFF. The CDR3 DNA follows: TGTGCCAGCAGCTCGCAGGGGGTTGGTGAAAAACTGTTTTTT.

This chain joins TRBV29-1 and TRBJ2-1; TRBD2 is a possible D gene (5 bases). The V end was cut by 7 bases, the J end by 3 bases, with 16 bases between. The CDR3 consists of 14 residues. Germline CDR1 and CDR2: SQVTM and ANQGSEA. The CDR3 DNA follows: TGCAGCGCATCCTGGCTAGCTCTCTACAATGAGCAGTTCTTC. It translates to CSASWLALYNEQFF.

The J gene is TRBJ1-2, the V gene TRBV29-1, with a weak D call TRBD1 (5 bases). The CDR3 consists of 11 residues. Per germline, CDR1 SQVTM and CDR2 ANQGSEA. The ends were cut back, 3 bases at V and 8 bases at J, with 10 bases in the middle. The CDR3 loop reads CSVDKGKGYTF. The CDR3 DNA sequence: TGCAGCGTTGACAAGGGGAAGGGCTACACCTTC.

The CDR3 DNA reads TGTGCCAGCAGCTCCAGTCGGGTGGGGCTCACTGAAGCTTTCTTT. Translating gives CASSSSRVGLTEAFF. This chain joins TRBV7-2 and TRBJ1-1, with D possibly TRBD1 on 5 matching bases. The V gene lost 4 bases and the J gene lost 4 bases, with 16 bases spanning the gap. This CDR3 is 15 amino acids long. Germline V gene lookup returns CDR1 SGHTA and CDR2 FQGNSA.

DNA of the CDR3: TGTGCCAGTAGTAACTTGGACAGGGGGGAGACCCAGTACTTC. It translates to CASSNLDRGETQYF. The gene calls are TRBV19 and TRBJ2-5; 10 bases match TRBD1. Germline V lookup: CDR1 LNHDA, CDR2 SQIVND (reference sequence). The V and J ends lost 4 bases and 5 bases, in that order; junction bases with no gene match: 4. The CDR3 length is 14 residues.

The chain has TRBV6-2 or TRBV6-3 and TRBJ1-4; no clear D. From germline, CDR1 is MNHEY and CDR2 SVGEGT. CDR3 length equals 12 residues. The V gene lost 2 bases and the J gene lost 7 bases, with 5 bases spanning the gap. CDR3 sequence: CASSYKTEKLFF. The CDR3 DNA is TGTGCCAGCAGTTACAAGACTGAAAAACTGTTTTTT.

The chain is built from TRBV5-1 and TRBJ1-5, with 7 bases matching TRBD1. The CDR3 length is 15 residues. Germline-derived CDR1 and CDR2 are SGHRS and YFSETQ. With V trimmed by 0 bases and J by 1 base, 1 base remained unmatched. CDR3 in DNA: TGCGCCAGCAGCTTGGGGGGACAGAGCAATCAGCCCCAGCATTTT. This sequence encodes CASSLGGQSNQPQHF.